This is a list of T cell receptor beta chains from one sample in a study of T cell changes during pregnancy in multiple sclerosis. Method: immunoSEQ multiplex PCR; TCRdb's copy keeps in-frame clones and lacks some. The sample carries 90,000 to 100,000 clones, about 94% recorded once. This sample comprised peripheral blood, obtained in the third trimester of pregnancy. Receptors originate from a female donor with multiple sclerosis, enrolled in a pregnancy study. The CDR3 runs from the conserved cysteine through the conserved F or W. A D gene is named only where the DNA matches it firmly. Clone size is shown for a subset of rows, as once, few, many or a class of expanded clone.

D gene: .; clone size: .; J gene: TRBJ1-4; V gene: TRBV6-1; CDR3 DNA: TGTGCCAGCAGTTTAGCTATAAATGAAAAACTGTTTTTT; CDR3 protein: CASSLAINEKLFF
D gene: TRBD1; clone size: .; J gene: TRBJ2-2; V gene: TRBV28; CDR3 DNA: TGTGCCAGCAGACCCCTGGGACAGATCAACACCGGGGAGCTGTTTTTT; CDR3 protein: CASRPLGQINTGELFF
D gene: .; clone size: once; J gene: TRBJ1-5; V gene: TRBV28; CDR3 DNA: TGTGCCAGCGGCACGGGGGGGAGGGTGCAGCCCCAGCATTTT; CDR3 protein: CASGTGGRVQPQHF
D gene: TRBD2; clone size: .; J gene: TRBJ2-5; V gene: TRBV27; CDR3 DNA: TGTGCCAGCAGTTTGCTGAATAGCGGGAGGGCCCAAGAGACCCAGTACTTC; CDR3 protein: CASSLLNSGRAQETQYF
D gene: TRBD2; clone size: .; J gene: TRBJ2-1; V gene: TRBV29-1; CDR3 DNA: TGCAGCGTCCAAAGCGGGGGACGGGATCTTCGGGGAGAGCAGTTCTTC; CDR3 protein: CSVQSGGRDLRGEQFF
D gene: TRBD2; clone size: .; J gene: TRBJ2-3; V gene: TRBV27; CDR3 DNA: TGTGCCAGCAGTGGACTCGGGAGCGGGATCCCCACAGATACGCAGTATTTT; CDR3 protein: CASSGLGSGIPTDTQYF
D gene: .; clone size: .; J gene: TRBJ2-3; V gene: TRBV27; CDR3 DNA: TGTGCCAGCAGCTTACTGTCTAGCACAGATACGCAGTATTTT; CDR3 protein: CASSLLSSTDTQYF
D gene: TRBD2; clone size: .; J gene: TRBJ2-5; V gene: TRBV6-6; CDR3 DNA: TGTGCCAGCAGTTTTCGGGGGGGTGCGGGTCGAGAGACCCAGTACTTC; CDR3 protein: CASSFRGGAGRETQYF
D gene: TRBD1; clone size: .; J gene: TRBJ1-2; V gene: TRBV10-3; CDR3 DNA: TGTGCCATCAGAGGAGCCGGGACAGGCGATGGCTACACCTTC; CDR3 protein: CAIRGAGTGDGYTF
D gene: TRBD2; clone size: .; J gene: TRBJ2-7; V gene: TRBV27; CDR3 DNA: TGTGCCAGCAGGCTAGCGGGAGGGCCTATTGACGAGCAGTACTTC; CDR3 protein: CASRLAGGPIDEQYF
D gene: TRBD1; clone size: .; J gene: TRBJ2-3; V gene: TRBV6-5; CDR3 DNA: TGTGCCAGCAGTTCGACGGACAGGCCGAGCACAGATACGCAGTATTTT; CDR3 protein: CASSSTDRPSTDTQYF
D gene: .; clone size: .; J gene: TRBJ1-4; V gene: TRBV6-6; CDR3 DNA: TGTGCCAGCAGTTATGGGGCCGCTAATAGCGAAAAACTGTTTTTT; CDR3 protein: CASSYGAANSEKLFF
D gene: .; clone size: .; J gene: TRBJ2-3; V gene: TRBV5-4; CDR3 DNA: TGTGCCAGCAGCTCTAGCACAGATACGCAGTATTTT; CDR3 protein: CASSSSTDTQYF
D gene: .; clone size: once; J gene: TRBJ1-2; V gene: TRBV7-8; CDR3 DNA: TGTGCCAGCAGCTTATCAGGGATTCCCTATGGCTACACCTTC; CDR3 protein: CASSLSGIPYGYTF
D gene: TRBD2; clone size: .; J gene: TRBJ2-3; V gene: TRBV25-1; CDR3 DNA: TGTGCCAGCAGTGAAAGACTCACGGGACTACATACGCAGTATTTT; CDR3 protein: CASSERLTGLHTQYF
D gene: .; clone size: .; J gene: TRBJ2-7; V gene: TRBV6-1; CDR3 DNA: TGTGCCAGCAGTGAAGCGGGCAGGGTCGACGAGCAGTACTTC; CDR3 protein: CASSEAGRVDEQYF
D gene: TRBD1; clone size: .; J gene: TRBJ2-3; V gene: TRBV4-2; CDR3 DNA: TGTGCCAGCAGCCAAGAACCGGCCCCCACAGGGGACACAGATACGCAGTATTTT; CDR3 protein: CASSQEPAPTGDTDTQYF
D gene: .; clone size: .; J gene: TRBJ2-3; V gene: TRBV28; CDR3 DNA: TGTGCCAGCAGTTTATTGCGGGAAGACACAGATACGCAGTATTTT; CDR3 protein: CASSLLREDTDTQYF
D gene: .; clone size: .; J gene: TRBJ1-3; V gene: TRBV19; CDR3 DNA: TGTGCCAGTAGTTTCGACAGGTCCAGCTCTGGAAACACCATATATTTT; CDR3 protein: CASSFDRSSSGNTIYF
D gene: TRBD1; clone size: .; J gene: TRBJ2-7; V gene: TRBV27; CDR3 DNA: TGTGCCAGCACCGACAGGGTAGCCTACGAGCAGTACTTC; CDR3 protein: CASTDRVAYEQYF
D gene: .; clone size: .; J gene: TRBJ2-7; V gene: TRBV11-3; CDR3 DNA: TGTGCCAGCAGCGCAGACACAGGGAGCCTCTACGAGCAGTACTTC; CDR3 protein: CASSADTGSLYEQYF
D gene: .; clone size: .; J gene: TRBJ1-1; V gene: TRBV6-1; CDR3 DNA: TGTGCCAGCAGTGGAGGGTGGACTGAAGCTTTCTTT; CDR3 protein: CASSGGWTEAFF
D gene: TRBD1; clone size: .; J gene: TRBJ1-1; V gene: TRBV5-1; CDR3 DNA: TGCGCCAGCAGCTTGGATGGACAGGGCTTTGAAGCTTTCTTT; CDR3 protein: CASSLDGQGFEAFF
D gene: TRBD1; clone size: .; J gene: TRBJ1-2; V gene: TRBV30; CDR3 DNA: TGTGCCTGGAGTAAGACAGGGGGCGTTTATGGCTACACCTTC; CDR3 protein: CAWSKTGGVYGYTF
D gene: TRBD1; clone size: .; J gene: TRBJ2-1; V gene: TRBV6-1; CDR3 DNA: TGTGCCAGCGGAGAAAGGACAGGGGGCTGGAATGAGCAGTTCTTC; CDR3 protein: CASGERTGGWNEQFF
D gene: .; clone size: .; J gene: TRBJ1-1; V gene: TRBV28; CDR3 DNA: TGTGCCAGCAGTTTGGGCAGACTGAACACTGAAGCTTTCTTT; CDR3 protein: CASSLGRLNTEAFF
D gene: TRBD1; clone size: .; J gene: TRBJ2-3; V gene: TRBV19; CDR3 DNA: TGTGCCAGTAGTACCGGACAGGGAGTGAGAGCAGATACGCAGTATTTT; CDR3 protein: CASSTGQGVRADTQYF
D gene: .; clone size: .; J gene: TRBJ2-7; V gene: TRBV19; CDR3 DNA: TGTGCCAGTAGTATAGGGAGCGAGCAGTACTTC; CDR3 protein: CASSIGSEQYF
D gene: TRBD2; clone size: .; J gene: TRBJ2-3; V gene: TRBV15; CDR3 DNA: TGTGCCACCAGCAGAGATAGGGCTAGCGGGGGCCTCACAGATACGCAGTATTTT; CDR3 protein: CATSRDRASGGLTDTQYF
D gene: .; clone size: .; J gene: TRBJ2-7; V gene: TRBV29-1; CDR3 DNA: TGCAGCGTTGAGGCCCAGGGGAGTCCCTACGAGCAGTACTTC; CDR3 protein: CSVEAQGSPYEQYF
D gene: TRBD1; clone size: .; J gene: TRBJ1-4; V gene: TRBV6-6; CDR3 DNA: TGTGCCAGCTCAGACAGGGCGGATGAAAAACTGTTTTTT; CDR3 protein: CASSDRADEKLFF
D gene: TRBD1; clone size: .; J gene: TRBJ1-5; V gene: TRBV7-8; CDR3 DNA: TGTGCCAGCAGTTCACAGGGGGATCAGCCCCAGCATTTT; CDR3 protein: CASSSQGDQPQHF
D gene: TRBD1; clone size: once; J gene: TRBJ2-7; V gene: TRBV18; CDR3 DNA: TGTGCCAGCTCACTGGACAGGGGATACGAGCAGTACTTC; CDR3 protein: CASSLDRGYEQYF
D gene: TRBD2; clone size: .; J gene: TRBJ2-5; V gene: TRBV2; CDR3 DNA: TGTGCCAGCAGTGGGCCGGGGAGCGGGAGACAAGAGACCCAGTACTTC; CDR3 protein: CASSGPGSGRQETQYF
D gene: TRBD2; clone size: .; J gene: TRBJ2-7; V gene: TRBV5-6; CDR3 DNA: TGTGCCAGCAGCTCTGCGGGACTAGCGGGAGGAGGGACCTACGAGCAGTACTTC; CDR3 protein: CASSSAGLAGGGTYEQYF
D gene: TRBD2; clone size: .; J gene: TRBJ2-3; V gene: TRBV28; CDR3 DNA: TGTGCCAGCAGTTATGGGGCCCGGATAGCGGGAGGGTTGTCTGGCACAGATACGCAGTATTTT; CDR3 protein: CASSYGARIAGGLSGTDTQYF
D gene: .; clone size: .; J gene: TRBJ2-1; V gene: TRBV7-9; CDR3 DNA: TGTGCCAGCAGCTCCAGGGGTTTTGCGGATCATGAGCAGTTCTTC; CDR3 protein: CASSSRGFADHEQFF
D gene: .; clone size: .; J gene: TRBJ1-3; V gene: TRBV6-5; CDR3 DNA: TGTGCCAGCAGTTACTATGGGAGAGGATCTGGAAACACCATATATTTT; CDR3 protein: CASSYYGRGSGNTIYF
D gene: .; clone size: once; J gene: TRBJ2-3; V gene: TRBV19; CDR3 DNA: TGTGCCAGTAGTATGGGGACTTCAGATACGCAGTATTTT; CDR3 protein: CASSMGTSDTQYF
D gene: .; clone size: once; J gene: TRBJ2-5; V gene: TRBV5-1; CDR3 DNA: TGCGCCAGCAGCCCCGAGGTGGAGACCCAGTACTTC; CDR3 protein: CASSPEVETQYF
D gene: .; clone size: .; J gene: TRBJ2-5; V gene: TRBV6-5; CDR3 DNA: TGTGCCAGCAGCACACGCGAGACCCAGTACTTC; CDR3 protein: CASSTRETQYF
D gene: TRBD2; clone size: .; J gene: TRBJ2-7; V gene: TRBV2; CDR3 DNA: TGTACTTCTGGCGGGAGGGGCTACGAGCAGTACTTC; CDR3 protein: CTSGGRGYEQYF
D gene: .; clone size: .; J gene: TRBJ2-1; V gene: TRBV5-1; CDR3 DNA: TGCGCCAGCAGCTTTAGGTGGATAGCACACGACCATGAGCAGTTCTTC; CDR3 protein: CASSFRWIAHDHEQFF
D gene: .; clone size: .; J gene: TRBJ1-1; V gene: TRBV5-1; CDR3 DNA: TGCGCCACCAGAAGGGGGAGCGGCACTGAAGCTTTCTTT; CDR3 protein: CATRRGSGTEAFF
D gene: .; clone size: .; J gene: TRBJ2-2; V gene: TRBV7-9; CDR3 DNA: TGTGCCAGCAGCTTAGGGAAGGAGATCGGGGAGCTGTTTTTT; CDR3 protein: CASSLGKEIGELFF
D gene: .; clone size: .; J gene: TRBJ2-3; V gene: TRBV10-3; CDR3 DNA: TGTGCCATCAGTGAGTTTATTAGCACCCTGGGCACAGATACGCAGTATTTT; CDR3 protein: CAISEFISTLGTDTQYF
D gene: .; clone size: .; J gene: TRBJ2-4; V gene: TRBV2; CDR3 DNA: TGTGCCAGCAGTGTTAACCGGGGATTAGCCAAAAACATTCAGTACTTC; CDR3 protein: CASSVNRGLAKNIQYF
D gene: .; clone size: .; J gene: TRBJ1-2; V gene: TRBV6-1; CDR3 DNA: TGTGCCAGCAGTGAGGGTCAGGGGAAGGCTCATGGCTACACCTTC; CDR3 protein: CASSEGQGKAHGYTF
D gene: TRBD1; clone size: .; J gene: TRBJ2-5; V gene: TRBV5-6; CDR3 DNA: TGTGCCAGCAGCTTGGAAGCCAGGGGGTATCAAGAGACCCAGTACTTC; CDR3 protein: CASSLEARGYQETQYF
D gene: .; clone size: .; J gene: TRBJ1-1; V gene: TRBV28; CDR3 DNA: TGTGCCAGCAGTTTGGGGCAGGGTAGAGCTTTCTTT; CDR3 protein: CASSLGQGRAFF
D gene: TRBD2; clone size: .; J gene: TRBJ2-1; V gene: TRBV5-1; CDR3 DNA: TGCGCCAGCAGCTTAGGACTAGCGGGAGGGCAGCAGTTCTTC; CDR3 protein: CASSLGLAGGQQFF